This T cell receptor beta chain was profiled in a study of T cell repertoires in cytomegalovirus infection. CDR3 length: 16 residues. Germline lookup yields CDR1 SGHTA and CDR2 FQGNSA. The V gene end was trimmed by 5 bases and the J gene end by 2 bases; junction bases not matched to a gene: 5. TCRdb ran MiXCR on the reads and lists one entry per CDR3 protein. The sample lists a few hundred thousand distinct CDR3 sequences, over 15% occurring once. This rearrangement joins TRBV7-2 to TRBJ2-5; 13 bases align to TRBD2. Sequencing was done on a sample of CD8+ T cells from PBMCs. The TCR originated in a human donor in good health (CMV status not recorded). Some clones in this sample may be carry-over from other donors' samples. The chain's CDR3 is CASSRLAGGTQETQYF. CDR3 DNA: TGTGCCAGCAGCAGACTAGCGGGGGGAACTCAAGAGACCCAGTACTTC.